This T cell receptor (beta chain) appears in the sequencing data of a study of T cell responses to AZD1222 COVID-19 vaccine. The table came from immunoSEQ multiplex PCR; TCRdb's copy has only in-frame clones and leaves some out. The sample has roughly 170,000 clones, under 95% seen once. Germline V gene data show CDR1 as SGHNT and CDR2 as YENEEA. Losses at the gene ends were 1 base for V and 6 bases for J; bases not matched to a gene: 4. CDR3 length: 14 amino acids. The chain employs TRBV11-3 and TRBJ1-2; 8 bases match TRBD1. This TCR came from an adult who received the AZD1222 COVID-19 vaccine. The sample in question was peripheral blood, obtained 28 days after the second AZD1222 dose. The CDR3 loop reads CASSLATGADGYTF. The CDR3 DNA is TGTGCCAGCAGCTTAGCGACAGGGGCCGATGGCTACACCTTC.